The clone carrying this T cell receptor beta chain was observed once. Its antigen is unknown. The template for TCR beta VDJ and CDR3 sequence profiling was genomic DNA. TCRdb re-derived calls from the reads in MiXCR, one entry per CDR3 protein. The sample yields some 170,000 distinct CDR3 sequences, around 63% seen once. The sample is drawn from a study of CD8+CD57+ T cells in acquired aplastic anemia. Study outcomes and limitations: Patients did not significantly differ from controls in CD8+ Simpson's diversity. In common between the patients and the controls were approximately 30 CD8+ CDR3 sequences.

The J segment lost 3 bases and the V segment lost 5 bases, leaving 5 bases of the junction unmatched. This CDR3 is 15 amino acids long. Germline V CDR1 and CDR2: SGHNT, YENEEA. Sequencing was done on patients that had shown CD8+CD57+ cell expansion by flow cytometry. Severe acquired aplastic anemia was the diagnosis recorded for all patients. The blood sampling took place in patients who had so far received no therapy. The sample comprised sorted CD4+, CD8+, or CD8+CD57+ T cells (not recorded which) from PBMCs. This sequence originates from a human donor with aplastic anemia. This chain connects TRBV11-3 to TRBJ2-2, with 8 bases that match TRBD2. The chain's CDR3 is CASSRGGLYTGELFF. The CDR3, as DNA: TGTGCCAGCAGCCGCGGGGGGCTGTACACCGGGGAGCTGTTTTTT.